This note documents a single T cell receptor beta chain sequence. This clone has just a few counts. Its binding antigen is unknown. Base qualities are not at hand, and no much larger clone is one base apart. Library construction relied on the immunoSEQ multiplex PCR assay. A mixture of 60 forward primers for TCR Vbeta segments and 13 reverse primers for TCR Jbeta segments was used in the multiplex PCR. The CDR3 region of rearranged TCR beta genes was amplified from genomic DNA with a multiplex PCR assay. Amplified TCR beta libraries were sequenced as 87-base-pair reads on the Illumina HiSeq System. On the study's bioinformatics: In a later analysis, 70 million to 95 million unique TCR beta chains were counted across the approximately 640 repertoires, and roughly 11 million of these chains were shared by at least two donors. Raw reads were error-corrected and collapsed into unique sequences by a nearest-neighbor algorithm in which closely related sequences were merged to remove PCR and sequencing errors. V, D and J gene segments were assigned by aligning CDR3 sequences to IMGT reference sequences. For a sequence to be retained, at least a six-nucleotide match to both a V gene segment and a J gene segment was required. Rearrangements were called productive when the CDR3 lacked stop codons and stayed in frame with V and J; all others were non-productive. Following IMGT convention, CDR3 was defined as the stretch from the second conserved V-encoded cysteine up to the conserved J-encoded phenylalanine. The earlier analysis of around 640 of the donors excluded sequences that lacked an unambiguous match to a single V gene segment. In an earlier analysis of some 590 of the donors, V segments were called functional above 56.7% productive rearrangements and were called segregating when the between-donor standard deviation exceeded 5%. A statistical classification framework was built for diagnosing cytomegalovirus status from the catalog of TCR beta chain sequences. In a later analysis, TCR nucleotide sequences were compared against IMGT/GENE-DB human TR gene sequences so that V and J genes could be assigned. Using the TCRdist pipeline, a later analysis assigned CDR3 sequences along with most-parsimonious VDJ recombination scenarios. A later analysis defined each TCR beta chain by its CDR3 amino acid sequence plus V-gene family, and excluded reads lacking a unique V-gene family. In a later analysis, approximately 640 highly shared, low-generation-probability nucleotide sequences were removed to address suspected cross-contamination and a sequencing artifact. In a later analysis, a clonal expansion index was calculated for each public chain from normalized within-repertoire ranks of inferred template counts. In a later analysis, generation probabilities were computed with a VDJ recombination model fitted to out-of-frame rearrangements, and the resulting probabilities were checked against IGoR. Hypergeometric tests were used in a later analysis to score TCR-TCR, TCR-HLA and TCR-CMV co-occurrence, with a repertoire-size bias correction applied to the TCR pairs. A later analysis estimated false discovery rates by permuting HLA or CMV assignments 20 times. A later analysis grouped co-occurring TCRs with DBSCAN, adding TCRdist sequence similarity when clustering within HLA-allele-positive subsets. Co-occurrence clustering excluded repertoires with fewer than 30,000 or more than 120,000 public chains, plus five with anomalous nucleotide sharing. TCRdb limited this immuneACCESS table to in-frame rearrangements with V and J called. A share of clones is missing; checked studies link under half to unresolved V genes, and the rest is unexplained. V, J and clone size reflect that table, while D and trimming were determined from the DNA. For this sample there are 60,000 to 100,000 clones; around 81% appear just once. The ten biggest clones cover around 1.5% of the sample.

The sample originates from a study of cytomegalovirus exposure and HLA in healthy donors (dated by TCRdb to about 2017). At the level of the whole study: An earlier analysis of roughly 500 of the donors reported approximately 280 Gb of sequence data and about 120 million unique TCR beta sequences obtained from about 179 million T cells. An early release that covered 640 HLA-typed donors contained approximately 290 gigabases of sequencing data and tens of millions of unique TCR sequences. Of the 300 to 500 genotyped donors, 65% to 90% were placed in the genetic ancestry cluster associated with self-reported Caucasian donors. The study was designed to test whether signatures of past pathogen exposure could be identified by cataloging public T cell receptors. Using immunosequencing, the study profiled T cell repertoires from 666 subjects and related those repertoires to cytomegalovirus serostatus. Besides the first cohort of 500 to 700 subjects, a separate validation cohort made up of 90 to 150 different subjects was used. The study combined high-throughput TCR immunosequencing, statistical association of individual TCRs with disease status, and machine learning to predict cytomegalovirus infection status. A later analysis re-analyzed previously published TCR beta repertoires from hundreds of donors and added high-resolution HLA genotyping to study TCR occurrence patterns. In the later analysis, no new phenotypic data were used to find candidate immune exposures; instead, reliance was placed on TCR beta sequences and their occurrence across donors. An earlier analysis of around 580 of the donors used high-throughput TCR beta sequencing to judge whether each TCR beta V gene segment behaved as functional or pseudogenic. Alongside the repertoire data, information on donor age, sex, ethnicity and CMV serostatus was compiled. A later genetic analysis took genome-wide SNP genotypes for about three fifths of the 666 donors and used that subset as a discovery cohort. All discovery cohort repertoires had been generated on a single sequencing platform. Class I and class II HLA loci were covered by the typing at four-digit resolution. The number of typed donors differed by locus: about 620-640 for A, B, C, DRB1 and DQB1; approximately 520 for DQA1; 600 to 610 for DPA1; and some 450 for DPB1. Four to six DR-DQ haplotypes were handled as single units for association and clustering, since linkage in the cohort was strong. Among approximately 370 genotyped donors of the cohort, an average of roughly 230,000 unique TCR beta nucleotide sequences was sequenced per donor, of which roughly 17% were non-productive.

CDR1 and CDR2 are read off the germline V gene as SNHLY and FYNNEI. Taken from cysteine to phenylalanine, the CDR3 has 11 residues. The entry retains the CDR3 DNA only, 33 bases that are in frame from base 1. Trimming costs V 7 bases and J 9 bases, and their ends lie 10 bases apart. Overall study results and their limits: V-gene and J-gene trimming of TCR beta chains was associated with a missense DCLRE1C variant in a later genetic analysis, and the association was replicated in an independent cohort. Because HLA typing was unavailable for some donors at each locus, only the typed subset was used in association tests. The authors suggested that the approach could potentially be extended to other disease states and immunological phenotypes. Because counts were too low, roughly 18 rarely observed V segments, including chromosome 9 orphons, were left out of the earlier analysis of about 620 of the donors. Immune exposure information for the cohort was limited to CMV serostatus. In a later analysis, the rate of TCR association differed among HLA loci, with DRB1 alleles having the most associated TCRs and HLA-C alleles having the fewest. The 87-base-pair reads could not distinguish some IMGT-functional V segments, including TRBV6-2 and TRBV6-3, so those segments were excluded. Compared with equally common non-associated chains, HLA-associated TCR beta chains in a later analysis were more clonally expanded and had lower generation probabilities. A later analysis found that most CMV-associated TCR beta chains appeared HLA-restricted, with HLA associations seemingly driven largely by CMV exposure. According to a later analysis, parvovirus B19, influenza, CMV and Epstein-Barr virus appeared linked to several top co-occurrence clusters. Three of the identified cytomegalovirus-associated TCR beta chains were confirmed in vitro to be specific for cytomegalovirus antigens. A cluster of highly shared sequence variants was judged likely to be a technical artifact of the sequencing pipeline. A later genetic analysis reported fewer N-insertions in productive TCRs among donors in an Asian-associated ancestry cluster than the roughly 720-donor mean. Linkage disequilibrium might explain the correlated functional status among segregating V segments, but an unknown experimental factor could not be excluded. A further reported finding was that TCR beta sequences accurately predicted the HLA-A and HLA-B alleles for most subjects in the first cohort. In the study, approximately 160 TCR beta chains were listed as associated with cytomegalovirus. When HLA alleles, especially DR and DQ, strongly co-occurred, TCR associations were difficult to assign to individual alleles. This cohort had only TCR beta chains sequenced, and the lack of alpha or paired-chain data limited which features could be detected. Most TCR sequences were seen in very few donors, while some public TCRs were found in many individuals. A later analysis associated about 17,000 TCR beta sequences with specific HLA alleles at a false discovery rate of 0.05. An earlier analysis of 587 of the donors showed that most TCR beta V segments appeared in productive rearrangements either about 90% or about 30% of the time, which broadly matched IMGT annotations. In both the original and validation cohorts, the classifier was reported to diagnose cytomegalovirus status with high specificity and sensitivity. Presence/absence analyses assumed roughly uniform sequencing depth across donors, an assumption that may not hold.

The cohort was made up of roughly 670 healthy bone marrow donors. At the time of sampling, every cohort member was nominally healthy, though immune exposures that went unrecorded were likely present. The donor was CMV seronegative and belonged to the group of 352 seronegative cohort members. Each donor provided a peripheral blood sample, and peripheral blood mononuclear cells were used for TCR beta sequencing. Genomic DNA extraction from the blood cell samples was performed with the Qiagen DNeasy Blood Extraction Kit. The material sequenced was PBMCs. This clonotype originated in a middle-aged man in good health and CMV-seronegative. This chain is built from TRBV2 and TRBJ2-1; the D gene lacks a confident call. The CDR3 here reads CASIYNSEQFF. The nucleotide sequence is TGTGCCAGCATTTATAATAGTGAGCAGTTCTTC. Joined to the reference TRBV2 and TRBJ2-1 proteins, this CDR3 gives the full variable domain: EPEVTQTPSHQVTQMGQEVILRCVPISNHLYFYWYRQILGQKVEFLVSFYNNEISEKSEIFDDQFSVERPDGSNFTLKIRSTKLEDSAMYFCASIYNSEQFFGPGTRLTVL.